This T cell receptor (beta chain) appears in the sequencing data of a study of T-cell reconstitution after alpha-beta-depleted transplantation in children. Unique molecular identifiers were incorporated when the TCRbeta library was constructed. TCRdb re-derived calls from the PCR reads in MiXCR, one entry per CDR3 protein. The table records fewer than 400,000 distinct CDR3 sequences, roughly 20% of them present only once. The specimen was PBMCs from the stem cell graft donor, collected from the stem cell graft. This receptor was identified in a human donor who donated a stem cell graft to a child with acute myeloid leukemia.

The DNA of the CDR3 is TGCAGTGCTAGAGATCTTTATCGCAGGGCCGGTGAAGCTTTCTTT. The encoded protein is CSARDLYRRAGEAFF. This chain uses TRBV20-1 with TRBJ1-1, with D tentatively TRBD1 (5 bases). CDR1 is DFQATT, CDR2 SNEGSKA, per germline (reference sequence). The CDR3 covers 15 residues. Trimming stripped 0 bases from V and 7 bases from J, with 18 bases between.